This T cell receptor (beta chain) derives from a study of blood T cell repertoires in COVID-19. The overall study: The United States, Italy and Spain were the sources of the acute and convalescent COVID-19 samples.

How the authors handled the data: Quantification of nucleated cells was approximated via reference gene primer amplification. The data were produced by immunoSEQ multiplex PCR, yet TCRdb's version contains in-frame clones alone and is incomplete. V and J calls and clone size are as listed in that table; D and trimming were resolved from the DNA. The table has 110,000 to 150,000 clones, 84% seen once. The V gene's germline CDR1 is SEHNR and CDR2 FQNEAQ (reference sequence). With 5 bases removed from V and 10 bases from J, the gap between germline ends came to 12 bases. CDR3 size: 13 residues. Participants, 18 to 89 years old, spanned approximately 25 US areas. Cohort allocation depended upon clinical history that participants reported.

The V gene is TRBV7-9, the J gene TRBJ1-6, with D maybe TRBD1 (5 bases). Sequencing input: PBMCs or T cells enriched from blood (not recorded which). This TCR derives from a woman in her late teens or twenties who had been exposed to COVID-19. CDR3 residues: CASSPGEWSPLHF. CDR3 sequence (DNA): TGTGCCAGCAGCCCGGGGGAGTGGTCACCCCTCCACTTT.